Below, 31 T cell receptor beta chains from the same sample are listed, as sequenced in a study of CD8+ T cells in alopecia areata (dated by TCRdb to the late 2010s). In the paper's terms, the time point label means: baseline before oral tofacitinib. The library was built by means of the immunoSEQ multiplex PCR assay. To provide template for TCR sequencing, every sample had RNA extracted and reverse transcribed into cDNA. Entries here come from immuneACCESS through TCRdb and include only in-frame sequences with V and J called. Some clones fail to appear in such tables; in the studies checked, an unresolved V gene covers under half of the shortfall, and the cause of the remainder is unknown. The sample table holds 150,000 to 200,000 clones, of which 50% to 60% were seen once. The top ten clonotypes cover over 12% of the sample. The source was CD4+ T cells sorted from blood, collected at week 0. The receptors come from a human donor with alopecia areata.

The chain uses TRBV29-1 and TRBJ1-1; D not certain. Germline CDR1 is SQVTM and CDR2 is ANQGSEA. Trimming removed 6 bases from V and 4 bases from J, with 15 bases in between. The CDR3 is made up of 13 amino acids. The CDR3 bases are TGCAGCGTCGAGGGTGTTGTCCGCACTGAAGCTTTCTTT. This gives the protein CSVEGVVRTEAFF.

CDR3 DNA: TGTGCCTGGAGTTGGAGGGCCACGAGCTCCTACGAGCAGTACTTC. Translated, it gives CAWSWRATSSYEQYF. The V gene is TRBV30, the J gene TRBJ2-5, with D possibly being TRBD2 (6 bases). The closer fit of TRBJ2-7 to the DNA end suggests the J call may be wrong. The CDR3 sequence is 15 residues long. Germline CDR1 is GTSNPN and CDR2 is SVGIG (reference sequence).

The genes are TRBV29-1 and TRBJ2-3, with D uncertain. The CDR3 is 13 amino acids. Germline CDR1 reads SQVTM; CDR2 reads ANQGSEA. The V and J ends lost 6 bases and 0 bases respectively, with 10 bases between them. CDR3: CSVWTVSTDTQYF. CDR3 coding DNA: TGCAGCGTCTGGACGGTGAGCACAGATACGCAGTATTTT.

V usage is TRBV2 and J usage is TRBJ1-5; 7 nucleotides match TRBD1. Trimming at V came to 5 bases and at J to 7 bases, leaving 5 bases not matched to a gene. CDR1 and CDR2 from the germline V gene are SNHLY and FYNNEI. The CDR3 consists of 13 residues. The CDR3 DNA follows: TGTGCCAGCAGTCGGGACAGTGGCCAGCCCCAGCATTTT. The encoded protein is CASSRDSGQPQHF.

This clone was seen once. The chain has TRBV30 and TRBJ1-5; 7 nucleotides line up with TRBD1. V dropped 2 bases and J dropped 6; count of bases not matched to a gene: 10. The CDR3 loop spans 15 amino acids. Per germline, CDR1 GTSNPN and CDR2 SVGIG (reference sequence). The CDR3 loop is CAWSRPGRQGQPQHF. CDR3 DNA sequence: TGTGCCTGGAGTCGACCGGGCCGACAGGGTCAGCCCCAGCATTTT.

This CDR3 reads CASSVRWGGYTF. CDR3 DNA: TGTGCCAGCAGTGTGAGATGGGGTGGCTACACCTTC. The chain has TRBV6-1 and TRBJ1-2; D is undetermined. The CDR3 extends over 12 amino acids. Trimming took off 4 bases at V and 7 bases at J, with 10 bases between the two ends. Germline lookup yields CDR1 MNHNS and CDR2 SASEGT.

The chain combines TRBV13 with TRBJ1-1; D may be TRBD1 (5 bases). The germline V gene encodes CDR1 PRHDT and CDR2 FYEKMQ (reference sequence). V shed 5 bases and J shed 6 bases, with 7 bases lying between them. The CDR3 loop spans 11 amino acids. The CDR3 sequence is CASSPRAEAFF. In DNA, the CDR3 is TGTGCCAGCAGCCCCAGGGCTGAAGCTTTCTTT.

This clone appeared once. The chain joins TRBV10-3 to TRBJ2-7; 7 bases agree with TRBD1. Trimming took 4 bases from V and 2 from J; bases not matched to a gene: 8. This CDR3 has 15 residues. Germline CDR1 reads ENHRY; CDR2 reads SYGVKD. This CDR3 reads CAISAVGGKAYEQYF. CDR3 coding DNA: TGTGCCATCAGTGCTGTAGGGGGCAAGGCCTACGAGCAGTACTTC.

This clone has more than one count but fewer than ten. V gene TRBV13 combines with J gene TRBJ2-3, with no clear D. Germline V gives CDR1 PRHDT, CDR2 FYEKMQ (reference sequence). V gave up 5 bases and J gave up 10 bases, with 13 bases separating them. The CDR3 extends over 12 amino acids. In nucleotides, the CDR3 is TGTGCCAGCAGCCCACCAGTTGGTTCGCAGTATTTT. Its translation: CASSPPVGSQYF.

A single count supports this clone. This chain uses TRBV11-2 with TRBJ2-3, with D hard to call. The CDR3 spans 11 residues. Germline V gene lookup returns CDR1 SGHAT and CDR2 FQNNGV. The V end was cut by 4 bases, the J end by 3 bases, with 2 bases between. CDR3 nucleotide sequence: TGTGCCAGCAGCTGGACAGATACGCAGTATTTT. Residues: CASSWTDTQYF.

This clone was seen a few times. The V and J genes are TRBV5-6 and TRBJ2-4, with TRBD1 matching over 7 bases. The length of the CDR3 is 14 residues. The V segment lost 4 bases and the J segment 8 bases; nucleotides outside the gene matches: 9. Per germline, CDR1 SGHDT and CDR2 YYEEEE. Here the CDR3 reads CASSSGTASDIQYF. The CDR3 nucleotides read TGTGCCAGCAGCAGTGGGACAGCAAGCGACATTCAGTACTTC.

The rearrangement links TRBV30 to TRBJ1-5; the D gene is possibly TRBD1 (6 bases). Germline V gives CDR1 GTSNPN, CDR2 SVGIG (reference sequence). Trimming cost V 0 bases and J 5 bases, with 14 bases left between them. The CDR3 contains 15 residues. CDR3 bases: TGTGCCTGGAGTGTCGGCAGGGGAAACTATCAGCCCCAGCATTTT. Amino acid sequence: CAWSVGRGNYQPQHF. The full variable domain, rest sourced from reference TRBV30 and TRBJ1-5, is SQTIHQWPATLVQPVGSPLSLECTVEGTSNPNLYWYRQAAGRGLQLLFYSVGIGQISSEVPQNLSASRPQDRQFILSSKKLLLSDSGFYLCAWSVGRGNYQPQHFGDGTRLSIL.

This clone was seen a few times. The chain joins TRBV7-9 to TRBJ1-2, with D hard to call. The ends were cut back, 5 bases at V and 5 bases at J, with 12 bases in the middle. There are 13 residues in the CDR3. CDR1 is SEHNR, CDR2 FQNEAQ, per germline (reference sequence). The CDR3 DNA sequence: TGTGCCAGCAGCGCAGAACCCGCATATGGCTACACCTTC. It is translated as CASSAEPAYGYTF.

The chain links TRBV11-2 to TRBJ1-5; D is ambiguous. V lost 0 bases, J lost 1 base, and 1 base lay in between. The CDR3 is 13 amino acids. Looked up from germline, CDR1 is SGHAT and CDR2 is FQNNGV. The CDR3 bases are TGTGCCAGCAGCTTAGAGAGCAATCAGCCCCAGCATTTT. Amino acids: CASSLESNQPQHF.

The count of this clone is one. V is TRBV29-1 and J is TRBJ1-2; D gene unclear. The CDR3 covers 11 residues. Trimming took 7 bases from V and 8 from J, leaving 14 bases between them. The germline gives CDR1 SQVTM, CDR2 ANQGSEA. CDR3 coding DNA: TGCAGCGCCAGGACCGCCCGGGGCTACACCTTC. Translation: CSARTARGYTF. Using reference TRBV29-1 and TRBJ1-2 for the parts outside the CDR3, the full variable domain is SAVISQKPSRDICQRGTSLTIQCQVDSQVTMMFWYRQQPGQSLTLIATANQGSEATYESGFVIDKFPISRPNLTFSTLTVSNMSPEDSSIYLCSARTARGYTFGSGTRLTVV.

This chain joins TRBV30 and TRBJ1-2; D is perhaps TRBD1 (5 bases). Between the trimmed V and J ends, which lost 3 bases and 14 bases, there was a span of 19 bases. Germline CDR1 GTSNPN, CDR2 SVGIG (reference sequence). This CDR3 comprises 12 residues. The CDR3, as DNA: TGTGCCTGGAGATTCGGCCAGGGTTGGGAAACCTTC. Translated: CAWRFGQGWETF.

This chain connects TRBV27 to TRBJ1-2; 10 nucleotides line up with TRBD1. The CDR3 runs 18 residues. Germline CDR1 is MNHEY and CDR2 is SMNVEV (reference sequence). V was clipped by 1 base and J by 0 bases; unmatched bases: 8. The CDR3 loop reads CASSLLGTGEQSNYGYTF. CDR3 sequence (DNA): TGTGCCAGCAGTTTATTGGGGACAGGGGAACAATCTAACTATGGCTACACCTTC.

Comment on this clone: A read error may produce the germline difference seen at one junction end. The gene calls are TRBV30 and TRBJ1-1, with D uncertain. Per germline, CDR1 GTSNPN and CDR2 SVGIG (reference sequence). The CDR3 contains 13 residues. CDR3 protein: CAWHPRSNTEAFF. For the CDR3, the DNA is TGTGCCTGGCATCCCCGGTCGAACACTGAGGCTTTCTTT.

This chain connects TRBV7-8 to TRBJ2-2; D possibly uses TRBD1 or TRBD2 (5 bases each). The V gene's germline CDR1 is SGHVS and CDR2 FQNEAQ. V lost 5 bases, J lost 4 bases, and 14 bases lay in between. CDR3 length equals 15 residues. The CDR3 sequence is CASSPGTGSTGELFF. In nucleotides, the CDR3 is TGTGCCAGCAGCCCCGGGACGGGGAGCACCGGGGAGCTGTTTTTT.

The rearrangement uses TRBV30 and TRBJ1-5, with a possible D match to TRBD1 (6 bases). CDR1 is GTSNPN, CDR2 SVGIG, per germline (reference sequence). V dropped 3 bases and J dropped 7 bases, with 19 bases sitting between them. This CDR3 comprises 15 residues. For the CDR3, the DNA is TGTGCCTGGAGCCTCCTCGGGGGCGGGGGACAGCCCCAGCATTTT. This encodes CAWSLLGGGGQPQHF.

J is TRBJ1-3 and V is TRBV7-6; D gene unclear. Trimming removed 4 bases at V and 0 bases at J, with 10 bases between. This CDR3 comprises 15 residues. Per germline, CDR1 SGHVS and CDR2 FNYEAQ. The CDR3, as DNA: TGTGCCAGCAGCTCCCCTTGGGGCTCTGGAAACACCATATATTTT. Translated: CASSSPWGSGNTIYF.

The rearrangement joins TRBV4-1 to TRBJ2-4, with no clear D. Deletions cut 1 base from V and 0 bases from J, with 10 bases between. This CDR3 spans 16 amino acids. Germline V lookup: CDR1 MGHRA, CDR2 YSYEKL. CDR3 nucleotides: TGCGCCAGCAGCCAAGCGGGTTTCCAAGCCAAAAACATTCAGTACTTC. Amino acids: CASSQAGFQAKNIQYF.

This clone was observed a few times. This rearrangement joins TRBV2 to TRBJ1-1; no clear D gene. Germline-derived CDR1 and CDR2 are SNHLY and FYNNEI. The CDR3 loop spans 14 amino acids. V was clipped by 6 bases and J by 4 bases, with 15 bases between them. The CDR3 nucleotides read TGTGCCAGCAGGGGTCCGGGATCTGTCACTGAAGCTTTCTTT. Its protein product is CASRGPGSVTEAFF.

This clone was recorded a few times. The chain recombines TRBV29-1 with TRBJ2-7; D might be TRBD2 (6 bases). The CDR3 runs to 13 residues. CDR1 and CDR2 (germline): SQVTM, ANQGSEA. Trimming took off 5 bases at V and 0 bases at J, with 11 bases between the two ends. CDR3 in DNA: TGCAGCGTTCGGGGAGGCCTCTCCTACGAGCAGTACTTC. This encodes CSVRGGLSYEQYF.

This chain joins TRBV15 and TRBJ1-5, with D possibly being TRBD1 (5 bases). Trimming took 3 bases from V and 4 from J, leaving 16 bases between them. CDR1 and CDR2 from the germline V gene are LNHNV and YYDKDF (reference sequence). CDR3 length equals 16 residues. For the CDR3, the DNA is TGTGCCACCAGCAGCGGGACCGTGCCAGTGAATCAGCCCCAGCATTTT. Amino acids: CATSSGTVPVNQPQHF.

The gene calls are TRBV7-2 and TRBJ2-7; D remains ambiguous. V was clipped by 2 bases and J by 0 bases, with 11 bases between them. This CDR3 has 15 residues. CDR1 and CDR2 from the germline V gene are SGHTA and FQGNSA. CDR3 in DNA: TGTGCCAGCAGCTTAAGCCCTCTAAGCTCCTACGAGCAGTACTTC. Translating it yields CASSLSPLSSYEQYF.

The chain employs TRBV2 and TRBJ2-7; a weak D match, TRBD1 (5 bases). Germline V lookup: CDR1 SNHLY, CDR2 FYNNEI. V was clipped by 8 bases and J by 6 bases, with 17 bases between them. This CDR3 comprises 13 residues. The CDR3 reads CASYSGGQREQYF. Here the CDR3 DNA reads TGTGCCAGCTACTCCGGCGGACAACGCGAGCAGTACTTC.

The CDR3 region has the DNA TGTGCCAGCAGTGACCTTAGACAGTTCTTC. Its protein product is CASSDLRQFF. This chain connects TRBV25-1 to TRBJ2-1; D is uncertain. The CDR3 totals 10 residues. The V gene lost 3 bases and the J gene lost 13 bases, with 7 bases spanning the gap. CDR1 and CDR2 from the germline V gene are MGHDK and SYGVNS. Together with reference TRBV25-1 and TRBJ2-1, the CDR3 gives the full variable domain: EADIYQTPRYLVIGTGKKITLECSQTMGHDKMYWYQQDPGMELHLIHYSYGVNSTEKGDLSSESTVSRIRTEHFPLTLESARPSHTSQYLCASSDLRQFFGPGTRLTVL.

This rearrangement joins TRBV29-1 to TRBJ2-1; TRBD1 aligns across 10 bases. Germline CDR1 reads SQVTM; CDR2 reads ANQGSEA. The CDR3 consists of 17 residues. Trimming removed 3 bases from V and 5 bases from J; junction bases left unmatched: 13. CDR3 in DNA: TGCAGCGTTGATACCGGTTTGGACAGGGGGTTTAACAATGAGCAGTTCTTC. Its translation: CSVDTGLDRGFNNEQFF.

CDR3 nucleotides: TGTGCCAGCAGTGATGGGGCACGGCGTGGCTACACCTTC. Protein product: CASSDGARRGYTF. The chain couples TRBV25-1 to TRBJ1-2, with D perhaps TRBD1 (5 bases). The CDR3 sequence is 13 residues long. CDR1 is MGHDK, CDR2 SYGVNS, per germline. V was clipped by 3 bases and J by 7 bases, with 12 bases between them.

This clone has only a few counts. The chain has TRBV6-4 and TRBJ2-2; D possibly uses TRBD1 or TRBD2 (5 bases each). Trimming removed 7 bases at V and 0 bases at J, with 9 bases between. Germline CDR1 reads MRHNA; CDR2 reads SNTAGT. The CDR3 covers 14 residues. The CDR3 DNA follows: TGTGCCAGCAAACGGGGACCGAACACCGGGGAGCTGTTTTTT. Translated, it gives CASKRGPNTGELFF.